This is a list of T cell receptor beta chains from one sample in a study of blood T cell repertoires in COVID-19. Profiling relied on immunoSEQ multiplex PCR, and the TCRdb table lists in-frame clones only, not all of them. The sample holds 44,000 or so clones; around 84% are singletons and the top ten take 4% to 5.5%. Specimen: peripheral blood. The receptors were sampled from a man aged 45-60 years with active COVID-19. Each CDR3 is given with its conserved first and last residue. The D gene is left open where the match is weak. Size is omitted from some rows. Given values are once, few, many or a class for expanded clones.

cdr3_nt cdr3_aa v_call d_call j_call clone_size
TGTGCCAGCACCCCCGGGGGGATGAGGAATGAGCAGTTCTTC CASTPGGMRNEQFF TRBV6-2/TRBV6-3 TRBD2 TRBJ2-1 NA
TGTGCCAGCAGCCAAACTAGCTCCAGGGCCCAGTACTTC CASSQTSSRAQYF TRBV3-1/TRBV3-2 NA TRBJ2-5 NA
TGTGCCAGGACCGGTGGACAGCCAAACACTGAAGCTTTCTTT CARTGGQPNTEAFF TRBV19 NA TRBJ1-1 NA
TGTGCCAGCAGCCCTAGCCGGGACATCGCCTACGAGCAGTACTTC CASSPSRDIAYEQYF TRBV6-6 NA TRBJ2-7 NA
TGTGCCAGCAGTCGTGACACAGAAGAGACCCAGTACTTC CASSRDTEETQYF TRBV6-2/TRBV6-3 NA TRBJ2-5 few
TGTGCCAGCAGTATACAGGGTCTTAGCAATCAGCCCCAGCATTTT CASSIQGLSNQPQHF TRBV2 NA TRBJ1-5 NA
TGTGCCAGCAGTCTCCGGGACAGGGGCTACGAGCAGTACTTC CASSLRDRGYEQYF TRBV27 TRBD1 TRBJ2-7 few
TGTGCCAGCAGCTTAGTTAGCGGGGGGAACTACGAGCAGTACTTC CASSLVSGGNYEQYF TRBV7-2 TRBD2 TRBJ2-7 NA
TGTGCCAGTAGTATAGATCCGGGACACAGTCCTTTAGCTAACTATGGCTACACCTTC CASSIDPGHSPLANYGYTF TRBV19 NA TRBJ1-2 NA
TGTGCCACCAGTGTGCGCGGACAGGGAATAGATACGCAGTATTTT CATSVRGQGIDTQYF TRBV24-1 TRBD1 TRBJ2-3 NA
TGCAGCGTTGAAGATTTAGCCGGTGGGGGGGAGACCCAGTACTTC CSVEDLAGGGETQYF TRBV29-1 NA TRBJ2-5 NA
TGTGCCAGCAGTTTCCAGAACACTGAAGCTTTCTTT CASSFQNTEAFF TRBV12-3/TRBV12-4 NA TRBJ1-1 once
TGTGCCATCAGCCGAGCAGGGGTGTTCGGGACAGGGGGCGGCTATGGCTACACCTTC CAISRAGVFGTGGGYGYTF TRBV10-3 TRBD1 TRBJ1-2 NA
TGCGCCAGCAGCCAAGATTGGGACAGTAACTACGAGCAGTACTTC CASSQDWDSNYEQYF TRBV4-3 TRBD1 TRBJ2-7 medium-sized
TGTGCCAGCAGCTTCCCCGGCGGTCCCACCCTCCACTTT CASSFPGGPTLHF TRBV11-2 NA TRBJ1-6 NA
TGTGCCAGCAGACCTACAGGGGGAAAAATCTACGAGCAGTACTTC CASRPTGGKIYEQYF TRBV6-5 TRBD1 TRBJ2-7 NA
TGTGCCAGCAGCCCGGGGACAGGCCCCGGCTATGGCTACACCTTC CASSPGTGPGYGYTF TRBV5-5 TRBD1 TRBJ1-2 NA
TGTGCCAGCAGCTTAGGCCCCAAAGGAGGGAATCAGCCCCAGCATTTT CASSLGPKGGNQPQHF TRBV13 NA TRBJ1-5 NA
TGTGCCAGCAGTTATCCGGCAGGAGGTTCCAATCAGCCCCAGCATTTT CASSYPAGGSNQPQHF TRBV6-2/TRBV6-3 NA TRBJ1-5 few
TGTGCCAGCAGTGAGCTGACAGCGAACACCGGGGAGCTGTTTTTT CASSELTANTGELFF TRBV6-1 NA TRBJ2-2 NA
TGTGCCAGCTCACCATTAAGCAATCAGCCCCAGCATTTT CASSPLSNQPQHF TRBV18 NA TRBJ1-5 NA
TGTGCCAGCAGCGTAGGGGCAGGGTTAACACCCCTCCACTTT CASSVGAGLTPLHF TRBV9 NA TRBJ1-6 NA
TGTGCCAGCAGTGAGCGGGACAATCAGCCCCAGCATTTT CASSERDNQPQHF TRBV6-4 NA TRBJ1-5 medium-sized
TGTGCCAGCAGCGCTTACCAACCGGGACAGGGGGAACTGGTTCGTGGCTACACCTTC CASSAYQPGQGELVRGYTF TRBV9 TRBD1 TRBJ1-2 NA
TGTGCCAGTAGTTCTCTTCTAAATACGCAGTATTTT CASSSLLNTQYF TRBV19 NA TRBJ2-3 NA
TGTGCCACCTCCCAGGGAGGGGAGACCCAGTACTTC CATSQGGETQYF TRBV27 TRBD2 TRBJ2-5 NA
TGTGCCAGCAGCCATACTATAGCGGGGCAAGAGACCCAGTACTTC CASSHTIAGQETQYF TRBV3-1/TRBV3-2 TRBD2 TRBJ2-5 NA
TGCAGCGTTGAAGTGGCGGGACAGGGTAGAGAGACCCAGTACTTC CSVEVAGQGRETQYF TRBV29-1 TRBD1 TRBJ2-5 NA
TGCAGCGTCCGTCTACAGGAGAACACTGAAGCTTTCTTT CSVRLQENTEAFF TRBV29-1 NA TRBJ1-1 NA
TGCGCCAGCAGCCAAAATCCACAAGGGGATAGCAATCAGCCCCAGCATTTT CASSQNPQGDSNQPQHF TRBV4-1 NA TRBJ1-5 once
TGCGCCAGCAGACGGGGGGAGGGTAACATGAACACTGAAGCTTTCTTT CASRRGEGNMNTEAFF TRBV5-1 NA TRBJ1-1 NA
TGTGCCAGCCGCCCACTAGCGGGGGTATCAAATGAGCAGTTCTTC CASRPLAGVSNEQFF TRBV7-7 TRBD2 TRBJ2-1 NA
TGCGCCAGCAAGGGACAGGGGGCTTCACCCCTCCACTTT CASKGQGASPLHF TRBV10-1 TRBD1 TRBJ1-6 NA
TGTGCCAGCAGCTTAGGACAGGGGGCAATTGGAAACACCATATATTTT CASSLGQGAIGNTIYF TRBV7-2 TRBD1 TRBJ1-3 NA
TGTGCCAGCAGTTTATCCCAGGGTACCTATAATTCACCCCTCCACTTT CASSLSQGTYNSPLHF TRBV27 NA TRBJ1-6 NA
TGTGCCAGCAGTTTAACCCCCACGGAGGGCTACACCTTC CASSLTPTEGYTF TRBV6-5 NA TRBJ1-2 once
TGTGCCAGCAGTCCCACCAGGCAGGGGAGCAATCAGCCCCAGCATTTT CASSPTRQGSNQPQHF TRBV27 NA TRBJ1-5 NA